The source of this T cell receptor (beta chain) is a study of shared clonotypes between healthy human individuals. The length of the CDR3 is 16 residues. The germline gives CDR1 SEHNR, CDR2 FQNEAQ (reference sequence). Trimming removed 5 bases at V and 4 bases at J, with 21 bases between. Positively selected for CCR7, the CD45RO-negative cells used as naive CD8 cells excluded terminally differentiated effector memory CD45RA+ cells. The protocol was immunoSEQ multiplex PCR, while the TCRdb copy is restricted to in-frame clones and leaves out a portion. The sample lists under 2,000,000 clones; about 95% were seen once.

The chain couples TRBV7-9 to TRBJ2-7, with a tentative D call TRBD1 (5 bases). This TCR was recovered from a man between 18 and 35 years old in good health. The sequencing input was naive CD8+ T cells sorted from blood. The CDR3 loop reads CASSPAQGYPLYEQYF. The DNA for the CDR3 is TGTGCCAGCAGCCCCGCCCAGGGCTATCCTTTGTACGAGCAGTACTTC.